The clone carrying this T cell receptor beta chain was detected a few times. The data are from a study of CD8+ T cells in alopecia areata. Sequencing relied on a cDNA template that was reverse transcribed from extracted RNA. TCRdb's table, derived via immunoSEQ multiplex PCR, lists solely in-frame clones and lacks some. The repertoire includes about 210,000 clones, 64% of them detected once, and 4% to 5% sits in the top ten. As for treatment: oral pan-JAK inhibitor, 5-10 mg twice daily. Material: CD4+ T cells sorted from blood, obtained at week 4, from a patient treated with tofacitinib. The sequence derives from a human donor with alopecia areata.

The CDR3 loop is CAWSVDTKQFF. CDR3 sequence (DNA): TGTGCCTGGAGTGTCGATACGAAGCAGTTCTTC. The rearrangement links TRBV30 to TRBJ2-1; unclear D gene. CDR1 is GTSNPN and CDR2 is SVGIG in the germline V gene (reference sequence). Trimming removed 0 bases from V and 11 bases from J, with 8 bases in between. CDR3 length equals 11 residues.